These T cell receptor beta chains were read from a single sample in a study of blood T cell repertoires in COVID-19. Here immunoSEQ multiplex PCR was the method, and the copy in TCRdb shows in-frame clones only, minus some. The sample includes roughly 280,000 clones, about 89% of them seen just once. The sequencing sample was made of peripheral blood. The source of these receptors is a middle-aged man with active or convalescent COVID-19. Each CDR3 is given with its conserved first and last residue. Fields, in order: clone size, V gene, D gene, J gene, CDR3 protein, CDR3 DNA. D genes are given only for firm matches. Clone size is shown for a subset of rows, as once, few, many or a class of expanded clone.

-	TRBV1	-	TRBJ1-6	CTSSQDLYGAGGFNSPLHF	TGCACCAGCAGCCAAGATCTTTACGGTGCAGGGGGTTTTAATTCACCCCTCCACTTT
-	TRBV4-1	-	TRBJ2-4	CASSQGSREEIQYF	TGCGCCAGCAGCCAAGGATCCAGGGAAGAGATTCAGTACTTC
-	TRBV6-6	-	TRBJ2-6	CATDTGVSGANVLTF	TGTGCCACCGACACAGGAGTCTCTGGGGCCAACGTCCTGACTTTC
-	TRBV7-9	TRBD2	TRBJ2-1	CASSFSTSGGAHEQFF	TGTGCCAGCAGCTTTTCGACTAGCGGGGGGGCCCATGAGCAGTTCTTC
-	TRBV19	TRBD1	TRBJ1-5	CASRARDRGRSSDGNQPQHF	TGTGCCAGCCGTGCACGGGACAGGGGGCGTTCGTCGGATGGCAATCAGCCCCAGCATTTT
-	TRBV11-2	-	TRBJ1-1	CASSPGTGGTEAFF	TGTGCCAGCAGCCCGGGGACGGGGGGCACTGAAGCTTTCTTT
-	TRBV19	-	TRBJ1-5	CASSIGGRPQHF	TGTGCCAGTAGTATCGGAGGGAGGCCCCAGCATTTT
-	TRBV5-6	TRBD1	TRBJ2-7	CASSWGQGTYEQYF	TGTGCCAGCAGCTGGGGACAGGGGACATACGAGCAGTACTTC
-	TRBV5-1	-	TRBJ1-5	CASSLGPGEQPQHF	TGCGCCAGCAGCTTGGGTCCGGGGGAACAGCCCCAGCATTTT
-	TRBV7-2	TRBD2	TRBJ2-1	CASSLKTPGLAGDEQFF	TGTGCCAGCAGCTTAAAGACGCCGGGACTAGCTGGGGATGAGCAGTTCTTC
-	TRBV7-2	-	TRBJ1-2	CASSLVAGVGYTF	TGTGCCAGCAGCTTAGTAGCGGGGGTCGGCTACACCTTC
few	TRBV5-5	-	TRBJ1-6	CASSLEAKGRMISPLHF	TGTGCCAGCAGCTTGGAGGCAAAGGGGAGGATGATATCACCCCTCCACTTT
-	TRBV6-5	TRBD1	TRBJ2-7	CASSYRDRYYEQYF	TGTGCCAGCAGTTACCGGGACAGATACTACGAGCAGTACTTC
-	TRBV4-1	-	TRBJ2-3	CASSQDNGAQDTQYF	TGCGCCAGCAGCCAAGATAATGGGGCTCAGGATACGCAGTATTTT
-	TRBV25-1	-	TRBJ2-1	CASSPRGSWPNEQFF	TGTGCCAGCAGCCCCCGGGGAAGCTGGCCCAATGAGCAGTTCTTC
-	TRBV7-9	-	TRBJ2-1	CASSLVGAAAPMKQFF	TGTGCCAGCAGCTTAGTAGGGGCCGCCGCACCAATGAAGCAGTTCTTC
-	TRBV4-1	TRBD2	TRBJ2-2	CASSPSDTPREVVGELFF	TGCGCCAGCAGCCCCTCCGATACTCCGCGGGAGGTGGTCGGGGAGCTGTTTTTT
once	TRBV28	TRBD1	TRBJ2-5	CASGTDRGEETQYF	TGTGCCAGCGGTACGGACAGGGGAGAAGAGACCCAGTACTTC
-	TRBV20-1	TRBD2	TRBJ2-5	CSPGGQETQYF	TGCAGCCCCGGGGGGCAAGAGACCCAGTACTTC
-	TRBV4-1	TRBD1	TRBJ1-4	CASSHRKGTGDEKLFF	TGCGCCAGCAGCCATCGCAAGGGGACAGGGGACGAAAAACTGTTTTTT
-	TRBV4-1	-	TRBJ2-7	CASSQDGGPPYEQYF	TGCGCCAGCAGCCAAGATGGTGGGCCTCCTTACGAGCAGTACTTC
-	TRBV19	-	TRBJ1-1	CASSIRIRWNTEAFF	TGTGCCAGTAGTATTCGTATACGGTGGAACACTGAAGCTTTCTTT
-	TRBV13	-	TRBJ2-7	CASSSRGRNSYEQYF	TGTGCCAGCAGCTCCCGTGGCAGGAACTCCTACGAGCAGTACTTC
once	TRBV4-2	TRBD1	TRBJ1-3	CASSQFDRGVGNTIYF	TGTGCCAGCAGCCAATTCGACAGGGGGGTTGGAAACACCATATATTTT
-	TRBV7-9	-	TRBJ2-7	CASSPSPFRAPPVIYEQYF	TGTGCCAGCAGCCCCTCACCCTTCAGGGCACCCCCCGTGATCTACGAGCAGTACTTC
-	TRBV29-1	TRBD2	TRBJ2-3	CSVAGVGAPTDTQYF	TGCAGCGTCGCGGGGGTTGGGGCTCCCACAGATACGCAGTATTTT
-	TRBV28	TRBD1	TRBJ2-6	CASKRTGTSGANVLTF	TGTGCCAGCAAAAGGACAGGGACCTCTGGGGCCAACGTCCTGACTTTC
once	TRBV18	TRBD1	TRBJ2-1	CASSLSRDRDYNEQFF	TGTGCCAGCTCCCTTAGCCGGGACAGGGATTACAATGAGCAGTTCTTC
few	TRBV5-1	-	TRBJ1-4	CASSLGGPRREEKLFF	TGCGCCAGCAGCTTGGGAGGGCCGAGACGGGAGGAAAAACTGTTTTTT
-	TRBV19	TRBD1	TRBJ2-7	CASKTGTGESGEQYF	TGTGCCAGTAAAACAGGTACAGGGGAAAGTGGCGAGCAGTACTTC
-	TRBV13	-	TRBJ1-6	CASTQGNSPLHF	TGTGCCAGCACGCAGGGTAACTCACCCCTCCACTTT
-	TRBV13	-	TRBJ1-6	CASSSPTEDNSPLHF	TGTGCCAGCAGCTCGCCGACGGAGGATAATTCACCCCTCCACTTT
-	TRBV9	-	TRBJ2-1	CASSLREEQFF	TGTGCCAGCAGTCTAAGAGAGGAGCAGTTCTTC
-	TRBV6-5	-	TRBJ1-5	CASRGHGNSNQPQHF	TGTGCCAGCAGGGGGCATGGAAATAGCAATCAGCCCCAGCATTTT
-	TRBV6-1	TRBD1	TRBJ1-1	CASSEPLTGHEAFF	TGTGCCAGCAGTGAGCCACTGACAGGGCATGAAGCTTTCTTT
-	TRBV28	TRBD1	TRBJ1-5	CASRHDRGGFQPQHF	TGTGCCAGCAGACATGACAGGGGGGGATTTCAGCCCCAGCATTTT
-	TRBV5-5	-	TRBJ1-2	CASSLSQGLNYGYTF	TGTGCCAGCAGCTTGTCTCAGGGGTTGAACTATGGCTACACCTTC
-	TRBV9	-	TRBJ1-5	CASSVDGSNQPQHF	TGTGCCAGCAGCGTAGATGGCAGCAATCAGCCCCAGCATTTT
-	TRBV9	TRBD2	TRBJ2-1	CASSVDPSGVNEQFF	TGTGCCAGCAGCGTAGATCCTAGCGGGGTAAATGAGCAGTTCTTC
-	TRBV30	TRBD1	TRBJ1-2	CALEGAGGYTF	TGTGCCTTAGAGGGGGCTGGAGGCTACACCTTC